This is a list of T cell receptor beta chains from one sample in a study of blood T cell repertoires in COVID-19. TCRdb's copy holds only in-frame clones and misses some; the assay was immunoSEQ multiplex PCR. The sample contains around 200,000 clones, 89% of which appear only once. The material sequenced was peripheral blood. These receptors were taken from a man aged 40-49 years with acute or convalescent COVID-19. The CDR3 runs from the conserved cysteine through the conserved F or W. D genes are given only for firm matches. Size is omitted from some rows. Given values are once, few, many or a class for expanded clones.

V gene	J gene	D gene	clone size	CDR3 protein	CDR3 DNA
TRBV5-1	TRBJ2-7	.	.	CASSLQGRDEQYF	TGCGCCAGCAGCTTGCAGGGTCGCGACGAGCAGTACTTC
TRBV6-5	TRBJ1-2	TRBD1	.	CASSFTGGLGYTF	TGTGCCAGCAGCTTCACAGGGGGACTTGGCTACACCTTC
TRBV7-9	TRBJ1-5	.	.	CASSLGGLNQPQHF	TGTGCCAGCAGCTTAGGGGGGCTCAATCAGCCCCAGCATTTT
TRBV3-1/TRBV3-2	TRBJ1-1	TRBD1	.	CASSFGQGNTEAFF	TGTGCCAGCAGTTTCGGACAGGGGAACACTGAAGCTTTCTTT
TRBV9	TRBJ2-7	.	.	CASSVTTGPTYEQYF	TGTGCCAGCAGCGTGACGACAGGTCCGACCTACGAGCAGTACTTC
TRBV6-2/TRBV6-3	TRBJ2-3	TRBD1	once	CASTPREGAGDTQYF	TGTGCCAGCACCCCCCGAGAGGGGGCCGGAGATACGCAGTATTTT
TRBV2	TRBJ2-2	.	.	CASRENSGGELFF	TGTGCCAGCAGGGAGAATTCTGGAGGGGAGCTGTTTTTT
TRBV6-4	TRBJ1-6	TRBD1	few	CASSTSTGYLSPLHF	TGTGCCAGCAGCACTTCGACAGGGTATCTCTCACCCCTCCACTTT
TRBV7-3	TRBJ1-2	TRBD1	.	CASSLGQGSGYTF	TGTGCCAGCAGCTTAGGACAGGGGTCTGGCTACACCTTC
TRBV4-2	TRBJ2-5	TRBD2	.	CASSQERLAGGYQETQYF	TGTGCCAGCAGCCAAGAGAGACTAGCGGGGGGGTACCAAGAGACCCAGTACTTC
TRBV19	TRBJ2-3	TRBD1	.	CASSTTGADTQYF	TGTGCCAGTAGTACTACAGGGGCAGATACGCAGTATTTT
TRBV9	TRBJ2-7	TRBD1	.	CASSVGQGAYEQYF	TGTGCCAGCAGCGTGGGACAGGGGGCATACGAGCAGTACTTC
TRBV10-3	TRBJ2-5	.	.	CAISESAGPERTQYF	TGTGCCATCAGTGAGTCTGCGGGGCCAGAAAGAACCCAGTACTTC
TRBV3-1/TRBV3-2	TRBJ1-6	TRBD1	.	CASSPPRTGGNSPLHF	TGTGCCAGCAGCCCGCCACGGACAGGGGGTAATTCACCCCTCCACTTT